Following are 21 T cell receptor beta chains from one sample sequenced in a study of human T cells and chemical hapten exposure. Time point here: patch test 3, about 24 weeks after DPC sensitization. Treatment specified: therapeutic diphenylcyclopropenone sensitization with weekly scalp DPC. TCRdb reprocessed the RACE reads via MiXCR and lists one record per CDR3 protein. The table shows 190,000 or so distinct CDR3 sequences, with about 25% occurring only once. This specimen was whole blood, taken in connection with sensitization to the hapten diphenylcyclopropenone (DPC). The source of these receptors is a woman aged 40 to 50 with alopecia areata. Some clones in this sample may be carry-over from other donors' samples.

The genes are TRBV7-2 and TRBJ2-1; no reliable D call. Trimming removed 1 base at V and 7 bases at J, with 11 bases between. In germline, CDR1 is SGHTA, CDR2 FQGNSA. This CDR3 is 14 amino acids long. CDR3 nucleotide sequence: TGTGCCAGCAGCTTAGGGCGGAGTCAGAATGAGCAGTTCTTC. Its protein product is CASSLGRSQNEQFF.

CDR3 sequence reads: CASSQARSGGYEQYF. CDR3 DNA sequence: TGCGCCAGCAGCCAAGCCCGAAGCGGCGGCTACGAGCAGTACTTC. This chain connects TRBV4-3 to TRBJ2-7; a possible D gene is TRBD2 (5 bases). The CDR3 has 15 residues. Trimming cost V 1 base and J 3 bases, with 13 bases left between them. Germline V gives CDR1 LGHNA, CDR2 YSLEER.

This clonotype occurred a few times. The chain recombines TRBV28 with TRBJ2-7, with no clear D. Trimming stripped 7 bases from V and 1 base from J, with 11 bases between. The CDR3 consists of 13 residues. Looked up from germline, CDR1 is MDHEN and CDR2 is SYDVKM. For the CDR3, the DNA is TGTGCCAGCACCTACGACGGGTCCTACGAGCAGTACTTC. This sequence encodes CASTYDGSYEQYF.

This clonotype came up a few times. The chain has TRBV2 and TRBJ2-1, with TRBD2 identical over 9 bases. With V trimmed by 4 bases and J by 4 bases, 5 bases remained unmatched. The CDR3 totals 15 residues. Germline CDR1 is SNHLY and CDR2 is FYNNEI. The CDR3 loop is CASSVIAGAYNEQFF. CDR3 in DNA: TGTGCCAGCAGTGTTATAGCGGGGGCTTACAATGAGCAGTTCTTC.

This clonotype was counted between two and nine times. The V gene is TRBV28, the J gene TRBJ2-5, with D unclear. Germline loops: CDR1 MDHEN, CDR2 SYDVKM. V was cut by 3 bases and J by 4 bases, with 18 bases left in between. The CDR3 runs to 16 residues. The DNA of the CDR3 is TGTGCCAGCAGTTTTCGCAGATCTCACAGTAGAGAGACCCAGTACTTC. This translates into CASSFRRSHSRETQYF.

The chain recombines TRBV11-1 with TRBJ1-2, with D tentatively TRBD1 (6 bases). V lost 8 bases and J lost 3, with 16 bases in between. CDR3 size: 14 residues. Germline V gene data show CDR1 as SGHAT and CDR2 as FQDESV (reference sequence). This CDR3 is CASRPTQGHYGYTF. In DNA form, the CDR3 reads TGTGCCAGCCGCCCTACACAGGGACACTATGGCTACACCTTC.

The rearrangement uses TRBV20-1 and TRBJ2-1; 7 nucleotides match TRBD1. The CDR3 spans 16 residues. CDR1 is DFQATT, CDR2 SNEGSKA, per germline (reference sequence). The trim removed 3 bases at V and 4 bases at J, leaving 12 bases unmatched. Here the CDR3 DNA reads TGCAGTGCTAGGGGGGCCAGGACAGGCGAATACAATGAGCAGTTCTTC. Translated, it gives CSARGARTGEYNEQFF.

This chain connects TRBV28 to TRBJ2-3, with D possibly TRBD2 on 7 matching bases. This CDR3 comprises 16 residues. Germline V CDR1 and CDR2: MDHEN, SYDVKM. The germline V and J ends were trimmed by 6 bases and 2 bases, with 18 bases remaining between them. This CDR3 reads CASSPRGGWNTDTQYF. In nucleotides, the CDR3 is TGTGCCAGCAGCCCAAGGGGGGGTTGGAACACAGATACGCAGTATTTT.

This clonotype was detected only a few times. The V call is TRBV7-3, the J call TRBJ2-5; a weak D match, TRBD1 (5 bases). V lost 1 base and J lost 5, with 8 bases in between. The germline V gene encodes CDR1 SGHTA and CDR2 FQGTGA. CDR3 length equals 13 residues. In DNA, the CDR3 is TGTGCCAGCAGCTTAATGGGGCGGGAGACCCAGTACTTC. Encoded protein: CASSLMGRETQYF. The whole variable domain, filled in from reference TRBV7-3 and TRBJ2-5, reads GAGVSQTPSNKVTEKGKYVELRCDPISGHTALYWYRQSLGQGPEFLIYFQGTGAADDSGLPNDRFFAVRPEGSVSTLKIQRTERGDSAVYLCASSLMGRETQYFGPGTRLLVL.

In its sample, this clonotype was seen once. V is TRBV5-6 and J is TRBJ2-3, with D perhaps TRBD2 (6 bases). Trimming pared 2 bases from V and 9 bases from J, leaving 16 bases between. In germline, CDR1 is SGHDT, CDR2 YYEEEE. The CDR3 covers 14 residues. CDR3 amino acids: CASSFEGLGGTQYF. CDR3 nucleotides: TGTGCCAGCAGCTTTGAGGGGCTTGGGGGGACGCAGTATTTT.

This clonotype was observed a handful of times. The rearrangement links TRBV6-5 to TRBJ1-1; D possibly corresponds to TRBD1 (6 bases). Trimming took off 1 base at V and 3 bases at J, with 12 bases between the two ends. This CDR3 is built from 15 residues. Germline-derived CDR1 and CDR2 are MNHEY and SVGAGI. The CDR3: CASSYWSGADTEAFF. DNA for the CDR3: TGTGCCAGCAGTTACTGGTCGGGGGCGGACACTGAAGCTTTCTTT.

The V gene is TRBV28, the J gene TRBJ2-1; TRBD2 matches at 14 bases. Germline V gene data show CDR1 as MDHEN and CDR2 as SYDVKM. The length of the CDR3 is 15 residues. V was clipped by 5 bases and J by 12 bases; unmatched bases: 9. The chain's CDR3 is CASSTRLAGGSGQFF. In DNA form, the CDR3 reads TGTGCCAGCAGTACGAGACTAGCGGGAGGGTCGGGGCAGTTCTTC.

The chain couples TRBV29-1 to TRBJ2-7; 7 bases line up with TRBD1. The CDR3 length is 12 residues. Germline V gives CDR1 SQVTM, CDR2 ANQGSEA. Germline trimming cut 6 bases from V and 3 bases from J; bases unmatched to any gene: 5. DNA of the CDR3: TGCAGCGTAGGGGACAGTGTCTACGAGCAGTACTTC. This translates into CSVGDSVYEQYF.

The chain uses TRBV12-3 or TRBV12-4 and TRBJ2-4; 9 bases line up with TRBD1. V was clipped by 5 bases and J by 3 bases; unmatched bases: 8. This CDR3 has 16 residues. Here the CDR3 DNA reads TGTGCCAGCAGTCTAGAGGACAGGGGCATCAAAAACATTCAGTACTTC. Amino acid sequence: CASSLEDRGIKNIQYF.

The rearrangement joins TRBV18 to TRBJ2-1; TRBD1 matches at 11 bases. In germline, CDR1 is KGHSH, CDR2 LQKENI. There are 15 residues in the CDR3. J lost 8 bases, V lost 2 bases, and 5 bases had no gene match. The CDR3 region is CASSPSGQGAYEQFF. The CDR3 bases are TGTGCCAGCTCACCATCTGGACAGGGGGCCTATGAGCAGTTCTTC.

The chain uses TRBV12-3 or TRBV12-4 and TRBJ1-1; no reliable D call. The CDR3 is 10 amino acids. The V end was cut by 7 bases, the J end by 11 bases, with 11 bases between. CDR3: CASISGLAFF. CDR3 DNA: TGTGCCAGCATATCAGGTCTTGCTTTCTTT.

The chain employs TRBV5-1 and TRBJ1-1; D perhaps matches TRBD1 (6 bases). Germline CDR1 and CDR2: SGHRS and YFSETQ. V was shortened by 5 bases and J by 7 bases, with 12 bases between the two germline ends. CDR3 length equals 12 residues. DNA of the CDR3: TGCGCCAGCAGTTTCGACAGGTATGAAGCTTTCTTT. Encoded protein: CASSFDRYEAFF.

This clonotype was observed a handful of times. This chain connects TRBV29-1 to TRBJ2-1, with 9 bases lining up with TRBD2. Trimming removed 6 bases from V and 5 bases from J; junction bases left unmatched: 11. The germline CDR1 and CDR2 sequences are SQVTM and ANQGSEA. The CDR3 consists of 15 residues. The CDR3 DNA follows: TGCAGCGTCCGCGGGGCTAGCGGGAAGAACAATGAGCAGTTCTTC. Protein product: CSVRGASGKNNEQFF.

V usage is TRBV20-1 and J usage is TRBJ2-4; D remains unclear. This CDR3 is built from 14 residues. V lost 7 bases, J lost 6 bases, and 19 bases lay in between. The germline gives CDR1 DFQATT, CDR2 SNEGSKA (reference sequence). In nucleotides, the CDR3 is TGCAGTGTCGCCGCGCCGCCGCCTATAAACATTCAGTACTTC. Protein product: CSVAAPPPINIQYF.

The chain uses TRBV5-4 and TRBJ2-7; D is perhaps TRBD1 (7 bases). Germline V lookup: CDR1 SGHNT, CDR2 YYREEE (reference sequence). The CDR3 covers 14 residues. With 4 bases removed from V and 4 bases from J, the gap between germline ends came to 15 bases. The CDR3 protein is CASSAGQTLYEQYF. CDR3 bases: TGTGCCAGCAGCGCGGGACAGACCCTGTACGAGCAGTACTTC. Drawing the rest from reference TRBV5-4 and TRBJ2-7, the complete variable domain is ETGVTQSPTHLIKTRGQQVTLRCSSQSGHNTVSWYQQALGQGPQFIFQYYREEENGRGNFPPRFSGLQFPNYSSELNVNALELDDSALYLCASSAGQTLYEQYFGPGTRLTVT.

V gene TRBV2 combines with J gene TRBJ2-4, with 16 bases lining up with TRBD2. J was trimmed by 8 bases and V by 3 bases; bases with no gene match: 1. CDR1 is SNHLY and CDR2 is FYNNEI in the germline V gene. This CDR3 has 15 amino acids. The CDR3 region is CASSEGLAGGDIQYF. The CDR3 DNA sequence: TGTGCCAGCAGTGAGGGACTAGCGGGGGGGGACATTCAGTACTTC.